Listed below are T cell receptor beta chains from one sample, sequenced in a study of cytomegalovirus exposure and HLA in healthy donors. Data came from immunoSEQ multiplex PCR; TCRdb stores just in-frame clones and leaves some out. Of tens of thousands of clones listed, about 62% are singletons. Specimen: PBMCs. The receptor source for this set is a man aged 25 to 40 in good health and CMV-seronegative. The CDR3 runs from the conserved cysteine through the conserved F or W. A D gene is named only where the DNA matches it firmly. Only some rows state a clone size, as once, few, many or a class for expanded clones.

>TRBJ2-3|TRBV5-4|few|TRBD2
TGTGCCAGCAGCTTTTTACTAGCGGGAGCCCCGGGGGCGCAGTATTTT
CASSFLLAGAPGAQYF
>TRBJ2-7|TRBV6-5|-|TRBD1
TGTGCCAGCAGCTGGGACAGCTACGAGCAGTACTTC
CASSWDSYEQYF
>TRBJ1-4|TRBV28|-|TRBD1
TGTGCCAGCTCTTCACTGGGACAGGGGAATGAAAAACTGTTTTTT
CASSSLGQGNEKLFF
>TRBJ2-7|TRBV6-5|-|TRBD2
TGTGCCAGCAGTTACCAGCGGGAGGGTTACGAGCAGTACTTC
CASSYQREGYEQYF
>TRBJ2-1|TRBV7-2|-|-
TGTGCCAGCAGCTTAAGTACTAGTTGGGGATACAATGAGCAGTTCTTC
CASSLSTSWGYNEQFF
>TRBJ1-5|TRBV5-5|-|TRBD1
TGTGCCAGCAGCTTCGGACAGGGACATCAGCCCCAGCATTTT
CASSFGQGHQPQHF
>TRBJ2-7|TRBV7-8|-|TRBD1
TGTGCCAGCAGCCCGGAGCCGGGACAGGGTTACGAGCAGTACTTC
CASSPEPGQGYEQYF
>TRBJ1-4|TRBV25-1|-|-
TGTGCCAGCAGTGAAGGGGCCTACGAAAAACTGTTTTTT
CASSEGAYEKLFF
>TRBJ1-6|TRBV4-2|-|-
TGTGCCAGCAGCCCTTCTCTTCAGGAGGGGTATAATTCACCCCTCCACTTT
CASSPSLQEGYNSPLHF
>TRBJ1-1|TRBV25-1|-|TRBD1
TGTGCCAGCAGTGGACACAGGGGGACCACTGAAGCTTTCTTT
CASSGHRGTTEAFF
>TRBJ2-1|TRBV2|-|TRBD2
TGTGCCAGCAGGTCTTCTAGCGGGGGATACAATGAGCAGTTCTTC
CASRSSSGGYNEQFF
>TRBJ2-3|TRBV5-4|few|TRBD2
TGTGCCAGCAGCTTGGGTCCGCGGGGGGGACCGCTCCGAGATACGCAGTATTTT
CASSLGPRGGPLRDTQYF
>TRBJ2-3|TRBV5-6|once|-
TGTGCCAGCAGCCACAGGTGGCCCTACACAGATACGCAGTATTTT
CASSHRWPYTDTQYF
>TRBJ2-5|TRBV30|-|-
TGTGCCTGGAGGAGGGACACAAAAGAGACCCAGTACTTC
CAWRRDTKETQYF
>TRBJ1-2|TRBV19|-|TRBD1
TGTGCCAGCCGGGACAGGGGGAACTATGGCTACACCTTC
CASRDRGNYGYTF
>TRBJ1-4|TRBV5-1|-|-
TGCGCCAGCAGCTCCACAGGTGAAAAACTGTTTTTT
CASSSTGEKLFF
>TRBJ2-7|TRBV29-1|-|-
TGCAGCGTTGGTGGGAGCGCCTCCTACGAGCAGTACTTC
CSVGGSASYEQYF
>TRBJ2-5|TRBV6-5|-|-
TGTGCCAGCAGTCAACGGCGGGAGACCCAGTACTTC
CASSQRRETQYF
>TRBJ1-3|TRBV21-1|-|-
TGTGCCAGCAGCCTAAGGGGCAGGGCTGGAAACACCATATATTTT
CASSLRGRAGNTIYF
>TRBJ2-1|TRBV5-1|few|TRBD2
TGCGCCAGCAGCACCAGCGGGAGGGCCCAATGGGCCTACAATGAGCAGTTCTTC
CASSTSGRAQWAYNEQFF
>TRBJ2-3|TRBV9|few|TRBD1
TGTGCCAGCAGCGTCCAGGGGGCGCAGGGCACAGATACGCAGTATTTT
CASSVQGAQGTDTQYF
>TRBJ2-1|TRBV6-4|-|-
TGTGCCAGCAGTGAGATGGCTAGGGGTAATGATGAGCAGTTCTTC
CASSEMARGNDEQFF
>TRBJ2-5|TRBV7-9|-|-
TGTGCCAGCAGCTTATGGAGGGGCGGGCAAGAGACCCAGTACTTC
CASSLWRGGQETQYF
>TRBJ1-1|TRBV6-6|-|TRBD1
TGTGCCAGCAGGACAGGGGATGGTGAAGCTTTCTTT
CASRTGDGEAFF
>TRBJ1-6|TRBV7-3|once|TRBD1
TGTGCCAGCAGCGCTGTACCAGGGGGCCAGAATTCACCCCTCCACTTT
CASSAVPGGQNSPLHF
>TRBJ1-2|TRBV28|-|-
TGTGCCAGTACGACAGTATACTATGGCTACACCTTC
CASTTVYYGYTF
>TRBJ2-1|TRBV19|-|TRBD2
TGTGCCAGTAGTATAGCTAGCGGGGGGGCGGGTGAGCAGTTCTTC
CASSIASGGAGEQFF
>TRBJ2-7|TRBV18|-|TRBD1
TGTGCCAGCTCACGGGCAAGTTTGGACAGGGAAAACTACGAGCAGTACTTC
CASSRASLDRENYEQYF
>TRBJ1-2|TRBV29-1|-|TRBD1
TGCAGCTCAGCCGCTCCGGGACAGGGGGAAGACTATGGCTACACCTTC
CSSAAPGQGEDYGYTF
>TRBJ1-5|TRBV27|-|-
TGTGCCAGTTCCCGGGGGGGTAGCAATCAGCCCCAGCATTTT
CASSRGGSNQPQHF
>TRBJ1-5|TRBV14|-|-
TGTGCCGGCAGCCAAGACGGGAATCAGCCCCAGCATTTT
CAGSQDGNQPQHF
>TRBJ1-2|TRBV6-5|-|TRBD1
TGTGCCAGCCTCGACAGGGGTTATGGCTACACCTTC
CASLDRGYGYTF
>TRBJ2-7|TRBV2|-|-
TGTGCCAGCAGTGAAGGTTCTTACGAGCAGTACTTC
CASSEGSYEQYF
>TRBJ2-5|TRBV7-2|-|-
TGTGCCAGCAGCTTAAGGGGGTACCAAGAGACCCAGTACTTC
CASSLRGYQETQYF
>TRBJ1-4|TRBV19|-|-
TGTGCCACTCGACAGATTGCAACTAATGAAAAACTGTTTTTT
CATRQIATNEKLFF
>TRBJ2-4|TRBV28|-|TRBD1
TGTGCCAGCCGCTCATCTCTTACGACAGGGTGGCAGTACTTC
CASRSSLTTGWQYF
>TRBJ2-5|TRBV11-2|-|-
TGTGCCAGCAGCTTAGATCGCGGAGGATCGTACGCAGCGGAAGAGACCCAGTACTTC
CASSLDRGGSYAAEETQYF
>TRBJ2-7|TRBV7-9|-|TRBD1
TGTTCCAGCAGCCGGACAGGCTACGAGCAGTACTTC
CSSSRTGYEQYF